The 19 T cell receptor beta chains given below trace back to one sample, sequenced in a study of T cells in narcolepsy. Sequencing used immunoSEQ multiplex PCR; TCRdb keeps in-frame clones, though not all of them. The table has about 24,000 clones, just over 60% seen once. Sequenced sample: memory (CD45RA-) CD4+ T cells from blood. These receptors all stem from a human donor in good health.

The V call is TRBV18, the J call TRBJ2-1; D is undetermined. CDR3 size: 12 residues. CDR1 KGHSH and CDR2 LQKENI come from the germline V gene. V was cut by 6 bases and J by 10 bases, with 13 bases left in between. The CDR3 protein is CASSLKGREQFF. DNA of the CDR3: TGTGCCAGCTCCTTAAAGGGCAGGGAGCAGTTCTTC.

This clone was counted a few times. The chain couples TRBV7-2 to TRBJ1-5, with D unresolved. Germline loops: CDR1 SGHTA, CDR2 FQGNSA. V was pared by 2 bases and J by 0 bases, with 8 bases between. The CDR3 is 15 amino acids. The CDR3 loop is CASSLYQDSNQPQHF. In DNA, the CDR3 is TGTGCCAGCAGCTTATACCAGGATAGCAATCAGCCCCAGCATTTT. The full variable domain, completed using reference TRBV7-2 and TRBJ1-5, is GAGVSQSPSNKVTEKGKDVELRCDPISGHTALYWYRQSLGQGLEFLIYFQGNSAPDKSGLPSDRFSAERTGGSVSTLTIQRTQQEDSAVYLCASSLYQDSNQPQHFGDGTRLSIL.

The chain joins TRBV28 to TRBJ2-3, with TRBD2 matching 7 bases. The CDR3 is 19 residues long. V shed 4 bases and J 2 bases; nucleotides not matched to a gene: 18. The germline CDR1 and CDR2 sequences are MDHEN and SYDVKM. Here the CDR3 reads CASSSRLLALFRTTDTQYF. The CDR3 DNA reads as TGTGCCAGCAGTTCCCGATTACTAGCGCTCTTCCGAACCACAGATACGCAGTATTTT.

V and J are TRBV30 and TRBJ1-5; 7 bases align to TRBD1. This CDR3 region has 15 residues. Germline CDR1 GTSNPN, CDR2 SVGIG (reference sequence). V gave up 2 bases and J gave up 0 bases; unmatched junction bases: 4. This CDR3 is CAWSTQGVSNQPQHF. In DNA, the CDR3 is TGTGCCTGGAGTACGCAGGGGGTTAGCAATCAGCCCCAGCATTTT.

The chain combines TRBV30 with TRBJ2-3; TRBD2 agrees at 9 bases. The J segment lost 4 bases and the V segment lost 4 bases, leaving 12 bases of the junction unmatched. The CDR3 length is 16 residues. Germline lookup yields CDR1 GTSNPN and CDR2 SVGIG (reference sequence). The CDR3 nucleotides read TGTGCCTGGACCCTCGGACGAGCGGGGGGTCCAGATACGCAGTATTTT. Protein sequence: CAWTLGRAGGPDTQYF.

This rearrangement joins TRBV9 to TRBJ1-5, with D unclear. The ends were cut back, 0 bases at V and 3 bases at J, with 4 bases in the middle. CDR3 length: 13 residues. Germline CDR1 reads SGDLS; CDR2 reads YYNGEE. CDR3 bases: TGTGCCAGCAGCGTAGGGGACAATCAGCCCCAGCATTTT. It is translated as CASSVGDNQPQHF.

V and J are TRBV19 and TRBJ1-5; a possible D gene is TRBD1 (6 bases). The V and J ends lost 5 bases and 7 bases respectively, with 12 bases between them. Germline V gene data show CDR1 as LNHDA and CDR2 as SQIVND (reference sequence). This CDR3 spans 13 amino acids. CDR3 sequence reads: CASSGGGGQPQHF. The CDR3 DNA follows: TGTGCCAGTAGTGGGGGCGGGGGGCAGCCCCAGCATTTT.

This clone appeared a few times. CDR3 DNA: TGTGCCAGCAGCCAGCCTTCCTCAGATACGCAGTATTTT. It specifies CASSQPSSDTQYF. The rearrangement joins TRBV7-3 to TRBJ2-3; D is unresolved. Per the germline V gene, CDR1 is SGHTA and CDR2 is FQGTGA. The CDR3 loop spans 13 amino acids. V lost 5 bases and J lost 4, with 10 bases in between.

The gene calls are TRBV11-2 and TRBJ1-2; 7 positions match TRBD1. The CDR3 runs to 15 residues. J lost 1 base, V lost 4 bases, and 6 bases had no gene match. Germline values: CDR1 SGHAT, CDR2 FQNNGV. CDR3 sequence reads: CASSSGQALNYGYTF. The CDR3 DNA sequence: TGTGCCAGCAGCTCCGGACAGGCCCTTAACTATGGCTACACCTTC.

The chain has TRBV10-2 and TRBJ1-4; 8 bases agree with TRBD1. The ends lost 4 bases at V and 1 base at J; junction bases unmatched: 2. Germline assignment: CDR1 WSHSY and CDR2 SAAADI. The CDR3 has 15 amino acids. The CDR3 bases are TGCGCCAGCAGTGGAGACAGGGGAACTAATGAAAAACTGTTTTTT. Its translation: CASSGDRGTNEKLFF.

J is TRBJ1-4 and V is TRBV6-5, with TRBD1 as a possible D gene (5 bases). Trimming left V 5 bases short and J 5 bases short, with 12 bases between. The CDR3 spans 14 residues. Germline values: CDR1 MNHEY, CDR2 SVGAGI. In DNA form, the CDR3 reads TGTGCCAGCAGTCCCGACAGACAGAATGAAAAACTGTTTTTT. As protein: CASSPDRQNEKLFF.

The chain couples TRBV30 to TRBJ1-1; 10 bases line up with TRBD1. The V segment lost 0 bases and the J segment 6 bases; nucleotides outside the gene matches: 4. Germline lookup yields CDR1 GTSNPN and CDR2 SVGIG (reference sequence). This CDR3 comprises 14 residues. CDR3 DNA: TGTGCCTGGAGTGTTGGACAGGGGGGCGCTGAAGCTTTCTTT. Translating it yields CAWSVGQGGAEAFF. The whole variable domain, remainder taken from reference TRBV30 and TRBJ1-1, is SQTIHQWPATLVQPVGSPLSLECTVEGTSNPNLYWYRQAAGRGLQLLFYSVGIGQISSEVPQNLSASRPQDRQFILSSKKLLLSDSGFYLCAWSVGQGGAEAFFGQGTRLTVV.

About this clone itself: The same CDR3 is also encoded by other DNA sequences in this sample. The chain carries TRBV28 and TRBJ2-1, with D tentatively TRBD2 (5 bases). The CDR3 loop spans 14 amino acids. The germline gives CDR1 MDHEN, CDR2 SYDVKM. Trimming removed 8 bases at V and 8 bases at J, with 19 bases between. Written as DNA, the CDR3 is TGTGCCAGCCGTCCCCCCCTTGGAGGCTATGAGCAGTTCTTC. It yields the protein CASRPPLGGYEQFF. Filled out from reference TRBV28 and TRBJ2-1, the complete variable domain reads DVKVTQSSRYLVKRTGEKVFLECVQDMDHENMFWYRQDPGLGLRLIYFSYDVKMKEKGDIPEGYSVSREKKERFSLILESASTNQTSMYLCASRPPLGGYEQFFGPGTRLTVL.

This clone has more than one count but fewer than ten. V is TRBV2 and J is TRBJ2-7; maybe TRBD2 (6 bases). Germline CDR1 is SNHLY and CDR2 is FYNNEI. V lost 10 bases to trimming and J lost 2 bases, with 12 bases between them. CDR3 length: 12 residues. The CDR3 DNA reads TGTGCCACCTCGGGAGAACCCTACGAGCAGTACTTC. Amino acids: CATSGEPYEQYF.

The chain has TRBV19 and TRBJ1-6, with D maybe TRBD1 (6 bases). Trimming took off 4 bases at V and 7 bases at J, with 17 bases between the two ends. Per germline, CDR1 LNHDA and CDR2 SQIVND (reference sequence). The CDR3 runs to 16 residues. The CDR3 DNA reads TGTGCCAGTAGTACTAAGGGGGGCAGGATCAATTCACCCCTCCACTTT. It codes for CASSTKGGRINSPLHF. Complete variable domain (other parts from reference TRBV19 and TRBJ1-6): DGGITQSPKYLFRKEGQNVTLSCEQNLNHDAMYWYRQDPGQGLRLIYYSQIVNDFQKGDIAEGYSVSREKKESFPLTVTSAQKNPTAFYLCASSTKGGRINSPLHFGNGTRLTVT.

This clone was found a few times. This chain joins TRBV6-1 and TRBJ2-3; D is perhaps TRBD1 (6 bases). Trimming removed 4 bases at V and 7 bases at J, with 12 bases between. This CDR3 has 13 residues. Germline values: CDR1 MNHNS, CDR2 SASEGT. CDR3 protein: CASSGNRANTQYF. The CDR3 nucleotides are TGTGCCAGCAGTGGGAACAGGGCGAATACGCAGTATTTT.

A note on this clone: This may come from a read error, since a much larger clone is one base off. This sample also contains other DNA sequences that code for the same CDR3. CDR3 amino acids: CASSAQGQASYNEQFF. The CDR3, as DNA: TGTGCCAGCAGCGCGCAGGGACAGGCGTCCTACAATGAGCAGTTCTTC. V gene TRBV7-8 combines with J gene TRBJ2-1, with TRBD1 identical over 8 bases. CDR3 length equals 16 residues. V gave up 5 bases and J gave up 1 base; unmatched junction bases: 7. Germline V lookup: CDR1 SGHVS, CDR2 FQNEAQ.

The chain couples TRBV29-1 to TRBJ2-5, with 9 positions matching TRBD1. The germline V gene has CDR1 SQVTM and CDR2 ANQGSEA. This CDR3 has 12 amino acids. J was trimmed by 6 bases and V by 7 bases; bases with no gene match: 6. The chain's CDR3 is CSGTGDTQTQYF. CDR3 sequence (DNA): TGCAGCGGGACAGGGGATACGCAGACCCAGTACTTC.

The gene calls are TRBV23-1 and TRBJ1-1, with D tentatively TRBD1 (5 bases). TRBV23-1 is annotated as an ORF whose role is uncertain. This CDR3 comprises 13 residues. Trimming cost V 0 bases and J 11 bases, with 13 bases left between them. The CDR3 loop is CASSQSWGGNAFF. The DNA for the CDR3 is TGCGCCAGCAGTCAATCGTGGGGGGGGAATGCTTTCTTT.